This T cell receptor beta chain was retrieved from a study of T cells in Graves' hyperthyroidism and ophthalmopathy. RNA transcripts provided the source from which TCR beta CDR3 regions were amplified. First-round RT-PCR with HTBI primers amplified the TCR CDR3 region. TCRdb recomputed calls from the multiplex PCR reads with MiXCR, one row per CDR3 protein. The sample holds fewer than 450,000 distinct CDR3 sequences, 17% seen once. Used for diagnoses were clinical symptoms, serum thyroxine and TRAb, thyroid ultrasound and orbital computed tomography. This clonotype has at least ten counts. V was trimmed by 6 bases and J by 0 bases, leaving 14 bases between them. Germline-derived CDR1 and CDR2 are KGHSH and LQKENI. This CDR3 has 15 residues.

Sequencing was performed on blood. The TCR sequence derives from a woman in her twenties or thirties with Graves' hyperthyroidism that later progressed to Graves' ophthalmopathy. V gene TRBV18 combines with J gene TRBJ1-1; D gene ambiguous. The CDR3 region is CASSYAAGMNTEAFF. As DNA, the CDR3 is TGTGCCAGCTCCTACGCCGCGGGGATGAACACTGAAGCTTTCTTT.